The 14 T cell receptor beta chains listed next were all sequenced from one sample in a study of CD4 T cells in relation to SARS-CoV-2 and coronaviruses. Their antigen targets remain unknown. Method: immunoSEQ multiplex PCR; TCRdb's copy keeps in-frame clones and lacks some. The table shows some 11,000 clones, with over 65% occurring only once. Unexposed donor CD4+ T cells date from 2011-2018, before the COVID-19 pandemic. CD4+ T cells were isolated from the cells after about ten days of culture. Specimen: CD4+ T cells from PBMCs, cultured in vitro. These receptors originate from a human donor in good health.

This rearrangement joins TRBV5-1 to TRBJ2-5; D may be TRBD2 (6 bases). Trimming removed 5 bases at V and 4 bases at J, with 15 bases between. Germline V gene data show CDR1 as SGHRS and CDR2 as YFSETQ. The CDR3 has 14 amino acids. The CDR3 sequence is CASRLEGSRETQYF. CDR3 nucleotide sequence: TGCGCCAGCAGACTGGAGGGGAGCAGAGAGACCCAGTACTTC.

The chain uses TRBV7-3 and TRBJ2-5; 11 positions match TRBD2. The CDR3 runs to 17 residues. V lost 0 bases to trimming and J lost 4 bases; unmatched junction nucleotides: 7. Germline CDR1 and CDR2: SGHTA and FQGTGA. The CDR3 nucleotides are TGTGCCAGCAGCTTAACTTCCGGACTAGCGGGTGGAGAGACCCAGTACTTC. It is translated as CASSLTSGLAGGETQYF.

The chain joins TRBV7-9 to TRBJ2-3; 7 nucleotides align to TRBD2. Germline trimming cut 5 bases from V and 4 bases from J; bases unmatched to any gene: 9. The CDR3 runs 15 residues. CDR1 is SEHNR and CDR2 is FQNEAQ in the germline V gene (reference sequence). Here the CDR3 reads CASSAGRLAADTQYF. CDR3 in DNA: TGTGCCAGCAGCGCCGGTAGGCTAGCGGCAGATACGCAGTATTTT.

This clone was recorded a few times. V is TRBV19 and J is TRBJ2-1; 9 positions match TRBD1. The CDR3 totals 15 residues. V was clipped by 4 bases and J by 7 bases; unmatched bases: 8. Germline CDR1 and CDR2: LNHDA and SQIVND (reference sequence). Written as DNA, the CDR3 is TGTGCCAGTAGTAGGCAGGGACAGGGTAGGAATGAGCAGTTCTTC. Translation gives CASSRQGQGRNEQFF.

This clone has a single count. The chain couples TRBV14 to TRBJ2-7; 10 nucleotides agree with TRBD1. With 4 bases clipped from V and 4 bases from J, the junction kept 7 bases outside the gene matches. The CDR3 spans 15 residues. Germline loops: CDR1 SGHDN, CDR2 FVKESK. As DNA, the CDR3 is TGTGCCAGCAGCCGCACCGGGACAGGGGATTACGAGCAGTACTTC. This translates into CASSRTGTGDYEQYF.

This clone appeared a few times. This chain connects TRBV7-6 to TRBJ1-1; TRBD1 might be the D (5 bases). The V gene lost 8 bases and the J gene lost 2 bases, with 18 bases spanning the gap. CDR3 length: 15 residues. The V gene's germline CDR1 is SGHVS and CDR2 FNYEAQ. CDR3 sequence reads: CASGPKGHANTEAFF. The DNA for the CDR3 is TGTGCCAGCGGACCTAAGGGGCATGCAAACACTGAAGCTTTCTTT.

This rearrangement joins TRBV6-2 or TRBV6-3 to TRBJ2-1; TRBD2 might be the D (5 bases). Germline loops: CDR1 MNHEY, CDR2 SVGEGT. CDR3 size: 14 residues. V was clipped by 5 bases and J by 2 bases, with 10 bases between them. The CDR3 nucleotides read TGTGCCAGCAGTAACCGGGAAACCTACAATGAGCAGTTCTTC. Translation: CASSNRETYNEQFF.

Here the CDR3 reads CASSPGTGPGSETQYF. The CDR3 DNA reads as TGTGCCAGCAGCCCAGGGACAGGGCCCGGCTCAGAGACCCAGTACTTC. This sequence joins TRBV11-3 and TRBJ2-5; TRBD1 matches 9 bases. Germline assignment: CDR1 SGHNT and CDR2 YENEEA. V shed 5 bases and J 4 bases; nucleotides not matched to a gene: 11. This CDR3 is 16 amino acids long.

The chain combines TRBV18 with TRBJ2-1; perhaps TRBD2 as D (6 bases). V was clipped by 3 bases and J by 6 bases, with 12 bases between them. The germline V gene has CDR1 KGHSH and CDR2 LQKENI. CDR3 length: 14 residues. The CDR3 sequence is CASSPPTSFNEQFF. CDR3 coding DNA: TGTGCCAGCTCACCCCCGACTAGTTTCAATGAGCAGTTCTTC. Drawing the rest from reference TRBV18 and TRBJ2-1, the complete variable domain is NAGVMQNPRHLVRRRGQEARLRCSPMKGHSHVYWYRQLPEEGLKFMVYLQKENIIDESGMPKERFSAEFPKEGPSILRIQQVVRGDSAAYFCASSPPTSFNEQFFGPGTRLTVL.

The chain is built from TRBV2 and TRBJ1-6; no definite D call. In germline, CDR1 is SNHLY, CDR2 FYNNEI. V was trimmed by 7 bases and J by 3 bases, leaving 4 bases between them. The CDR3 loop spans 12 amino acids. The CDR3 DNA sequence: TGTGCCAGCACGGACTATAATTCACCCCTCCACTTT. It translates to CASTDYNSPLHF.

The rearrangement joins TRBV3-1 (or the pseudogene TRBV3-2) to TRBJ2-3; the D gene is possibly TRBD2 (7 bases). The ends were cut back, 7 bases at V and 3 bases at J, with 23 bases in the middle. This CDR3 is 17 amino acids long. CDR1 is LGHDT, CDR2 YNNKEL, per germline (reference sequence). The CDR3 here is CASTPGEGGAVTDTQYF. CDR3 DNA: TGTGCCAGCACCCCGGGGGAGGGGGGGGCCGTGACAGATACGCAGTATTTT.

This chain links TRBV18 with TRBJ2-3, with 12 positions matching TRBD2. CDR1 and CDR2 (germline): KGHSH, LQKENI. The CDR3 extends over 16 amino acids. V shed 4 bases and J 2 bases; nucleotides not matched to a gene: 4. The CDR3 sequence: CASSQRLAGATDTQYF. CDR3 sequence (DNA): TGTGCCAGCTCACAGCGACTAGCGGGAGCCACAGATACGCAGTATTTT.

This clone has only one observation. V usage is TRBV3-1 (or the pseudogene TRBV3-2) and J usage is TRBJ2-5; 9 nucleotides agree with TRBD1. The CDR3 contains 16 residues. V shed 4 bases and J 5 bases; nucleotides not matched to a gene: 11. The germline V gene has CDR1 LGHDT and CDR2 YNNKEL (reference sequence). CDR3 residues: CASSRPTGGGGETQYF. In DNA form, the CDR3 reads TGTGCCAGCAGCCGACCCACAGGGGGCGGTGGGGAGACCCAGTACTTC.

The chain is built from TRBV20-1 and TRBJ2-5, with D tentatively TRBD2 (5 bases). Germline CDR1 DFQATT, CDR2 SNEGSKA (reference sequence). The V end was cut by 4 bases, the J end by 7 bases, with 10 bases between. The CDR3 is made up of 11 amino acids. CDR3 DNA: TGCAGTGCTATCCGGGCGGGGACCCAGTACTTC. Its protein product is CSAIRAGTQYF.